This TCR beta chain was captured by sequencing in a study of blood T cells in healthy people across ages. Primed by a sample-barcoded 5' primer and a J-beta primer mix, a second PCR proceeded for about 7 to 11 cycles. Template switching added a 12-random-nucleotide identifier to every cDNA molecule. TCRdb called the 5' RACE reads again in MiXCR, with one record for every CDR3 protein. The table lists more than 1,400,000 distinct CDR3 sequences, around 42% of them singletons. This clonotype has just a few counts. Per the germline V gene, CDR1 is SEHNR and CDR2 is FQNEAQ (reference sequence). V dropped 5 bases and J dropped 5 bases, with 12 bases sitting between them. CDR3 length equals 14 residues.

Sequencing was carried out using blood. V is TRBV7-9 and J is TRBJ1-4; D perhaps matches TRBD1 (6 bases). The TCR originated in a young woman in good health. As DNA, the CDR3 is TGTGCCAGCAGCGGGGCCGGGGGCAATGAAAAACTGTTTTTT. Residues: CASSGAGGNEKLFF. Combining the CDR3 with reference TRBV7-9 and TRBJ1-4 gives the whole variable domain DTGVSQNPRHKITKRGQNVTFRCDPISEHNRLYWYRQTLGQGPEFLTYFQNEAQLEKSRLLSDRFSAERPKGSFSTLEIQRTEQGDSAMYLCASSGAGGNEKLFFGSGTQLSVL.